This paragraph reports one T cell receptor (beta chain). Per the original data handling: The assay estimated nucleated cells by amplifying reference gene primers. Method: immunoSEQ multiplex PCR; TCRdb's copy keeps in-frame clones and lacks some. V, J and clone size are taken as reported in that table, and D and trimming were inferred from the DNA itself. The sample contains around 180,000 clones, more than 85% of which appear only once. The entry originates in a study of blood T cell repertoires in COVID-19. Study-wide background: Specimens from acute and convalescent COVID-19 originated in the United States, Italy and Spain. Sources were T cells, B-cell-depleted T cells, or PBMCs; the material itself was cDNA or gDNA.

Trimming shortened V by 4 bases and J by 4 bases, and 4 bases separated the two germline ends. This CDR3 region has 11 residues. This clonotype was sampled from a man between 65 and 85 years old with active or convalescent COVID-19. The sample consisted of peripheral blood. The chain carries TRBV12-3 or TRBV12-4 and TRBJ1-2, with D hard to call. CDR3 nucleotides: TGTGCCAGCAGTTCCGGCTATGGCTACACCTTC. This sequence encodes CASSSGYGYTF.